The clone carrying this TCR beta chain has a count of ten or more. Its antigen is not identified. The data derive from a study of neurological immune-mediated disorders. 5'RACE with 10-nucleotide random UMIs produced the cDNA. TCRdb recomputed calls from the 5' RACE reads with MiXCR, one row per CDR3 protein. This table has roughly 32,000 distinct CDR3 sequences, 3.8% appearing once. Germline V gene sequence: CDR1 SGHKS, CDR2 YYEKEE (reference sequence). The CDR3 has 15 residues. The ends were cut back, 1 base at V and 0 bases at J, with 10 bases in the middle. Points from the study as a whole: In HTLV-1-associated myelopathy, TCR clonal expansion was greatest, and in multiple sclerosis it was least, below healthy controls. Private repertoires in all groups were suggested, as expanded clones shared no CDR3 amino acid sequences across subjects. Phylogenetic grouping assigned the repertoires of 18 of 34 multiple sclerosis patients to a single cluster of related CDR3 sequences. This cluster may be a repertoire-level signature.

The receptor's source is a man aged 25 to 40 with multiple sclerosis. The sample comprised PBMCs. The V call is TRBV5-5, the J call TRBJ1-1; D unclear. CDR3 DNA: TGTGCCAGCAGCTTGTTTTGGACGGTGAACACTGAAGCTTTCTTT. Protein product: CASSLFWTVNTEAFF. Combining the CDR3 with reference TRBV5-5 and TRBJ1-1 gives the whole variable domain DAGVTQSPTHLIKTRGQQVTLRCSPISGHKSVSWYQQVLGQGPQFIFQYYEKEERGRGNFPDRFSARQFPNYSSELNVNALLLGDSALYLCASSLFWTVNTEAFFGQGTRLTVV.